The rows below give T cell receptor beta chains drawn from one sample of a study of blood T cells in healthy people across ages. One entry per CDR3 protein, called by TCRdb with MiXCR from the 5' RACE reads. The top ten hold roughly 14% of the sample, which has fewer than 750,000 distinct CDR3 sequences, over 40% seen once. The sample was blood. The receptors stem from a woman of 80 years or more in good health. Each CDR3 is given with its conserved first and last residue. D genes are given only for firm matches. Clone size appears in some rows only: once, few, many, or a class for an expanded clone.

J gene,clone size,D gene,V gene,CDR3 DNA,CDR3 protein
TRBJ1-1,.,.,TRBV20-1,TGCAGTGCTAGACTGTCATACCCGGGGAGCACTGAAGCTTTCTTT,CSARLSYPGSTEAFF
TRBJ2-3,many,TRBD2,TRBV11-1,TGTGCCAGCAGCCCTAAGCGGGACCTCACAGATACGCAGTATTTT,CASSPKRDLTDTQYF
TRBJ2-5,.,.,TRBV7-9,TGTGCCAGCAGCTTAGTATGGCAAGAGACCCAGTACTTC,CASSLVWQETQYF
TRBJ1-1,.,.,TRBV2,TGTGCCAGCAGTGAAGCGCCGGGGGTGACTGAAGCTTTCTTT,CASSEAPGVTEAFF
TRBJ2-1,.,.,TRBV6-2/TRBV6-3,TGTGCCAGCAGTCGCCTGACCAATGAGCAGTTCTTC,CASSRLTNEQFF
TRBJ2-4,once,TRBD1,TRBV29-1,TGCAGCGTTGAAGGTCAGGGGGAAAACATTCAGTACTTC,CSVEGQGENIQYF
TRBJ2-1,many,.,TRBV3-1,TGTGCCAGCAGCCAAGAGTTAAGGGAGTCCTACAATGAGCAGTTCTTC,CASSQELRESYNEQFF
TRBJ2-1,many,TRBD2,TRBV20-1,TGCAGTGCTAGGGGGACTAGCGGGAGTAAGCATGAGCAGTTCTTC,CSARGTSGSKHEQFF
TRBJ2-7,.,.,TRBV21-1,TGTGCCAGCAGCCCGGGACTCGCGTACTTACGAGTAGGGCTCTACGAGCAGTACTTC,CASSPGLAYLRVGLYEQYF
TRBJ2-2,few,TRBD1,TRBV11-2,TGTGCCAGCAGCTTAGATACAGGGGGACGGAACACCGGGGAGCTGTTTTTT,CASSLDTGGRNTGELFF
TRBJ2-2,.,.,TRBV5-6,TGTGCCAGCCATCCTCGGACGCTTCTGAACACCGGGGAGCTGTTTTTT,CASHPRTLLNTGELFF
TRBJ2-5,many,TRBD2,TRBV5-1,TGCGCCAGCAGCTCCGGGACTAGCGGGGGCCAAGAGACCCAGTACTTC,CASSSGTSGGQETQYF
TRBJ2-1,many,TRBD2,TRBV4-1,TGCGCCAGCAGCGTTCCCCTAGCGGGGGGCAGCAATGAGCAGTTCTTC,CASSVPLAGGSNEQFF
TRBJ2-1,.,.,TRBV6-6,TGTGTCAGCAACAAACCGGGGGCCAACAATGAGCAGTTCTTC,CVSNKPGANNEQFF
TRBJ2-1,many,TRBD2,TRBV27,TGTGCCAGCAGTCCGTCAGCGGGAGCAACCTACAATGAGCAGTTCTTC,CASSPSAGATYNEQFF
TRBJ1-1,few,TRBD1,TRBV20-1,TGCAGTGTTTATTACCCCACCCGGACAGGGCTGGCTTTCTTT,CSVYYPTRTGLAFF
TRBJ2-2,once,.,TRBV30,TGTGCCCGAACTACAGAGAACACCGGGGAGCTGTTTTTT,CARTTENTGELFF
TRBJ2-1,.,TRBD2,TRBV20-1,TGCAGTGCTAAAGACCCCTTTCCACTAGCGGGAGGTCAGTTCTTC,CSAKDPFPLAGGQFF
TRBJ2-7,few,.,TRBV20-1,TGCAGTGCTAGAGTGCAGTCCTACGAGCAGTACTTC,CSARVQSYEQYF
TRBJ1-5,.,.,TRBV12-3/TRBV12-4,TGTGCCAGCAGTTTTGAGGAAAACCAGCCCCAGCATTTT,CASSFEENQPQHF
TRBJ2-3,many,.,TRBV6-6,TGTGCCAGCAGTTACCCCACATATACGCAGTATTTT,CASSYPTYTQYF
TRBJ2-3,once,TRBD2,TRBV5-1,TGCGCCAGCAGCTCCACCGGGACTAGCGGGAGGGCCACAGATACGCAGTATTTT,CASSSTGTSGRATDTQYF
TRBJ1-2,many,.,TRBV28,TGTGCCAGCAGAAGGGACAATAACTATGGCTACACCTTC,CASRRDNNYGYTF
TRBJ2-7,many,TRBD2,TRBV5-1,TGCGCCAGCAGGCCCTTAGCGGGAGGTTTCCACGAGCAGTACTTC,CASRPLAGGFHEQYF
TRBJ1-6,.,.,TRBV27,TGTGTCAGCAGCCAAGGGAGCCGGAATTGGTCACCCCTCCACTTT,CVSSQGSRNWSPLHF
TRBJ2-5,.,.,TRBV7-9,TGTGCCAGCAGCTTTAATTGGGAGGACCCTCAAGAGACCCAGTACTTC,CASSFNWEDPQETQYF
TRBJ2-7,.,TRBD1,TRBV12-3/TRBV12-4,TGTGCCAGCAGCATCGACAGGGGCGTCTACGAGCAGTACTTC,CASSIDRGVYEQYF
TRBJ2-1,.,TRBD1,TRBV20-1,TGCAGTGGGGCAAGGGACAGCCGGCTCAATGAGCAGTTCTTC,CSGARDSRLNEQFF
TRBJ1-1,.,.,TRBV10-3,TGTGCCATCAGTGAGCCGAACAAGGGGGTTGCTGAAGCTTTCTTT,CAISEPNKGVAEAFF
TRBJ2-1,.,TRBD2,TRBV15,TGTGCCACTGACCCCGGGGGGGTCAATGAGCAGTTCTTC,CATDPGGVNEQFF
TRBJ1-4,once,TRBD1,TRBV20-1,TGCAGTGCTTCTCCGGGACAGGGAGATGAAAAACTGTTTTTT,CSASPGQGDEKLFF
TRBJ1-2,.,TRBD1,TRBV4-2,TGTGCCAGCAGCCAAGTGACAGGGTTTTACACCTTC,CASSQVTGFYTF
TRBJ2-6,.,.,TRBV4-2,TGTGCCAGCAGCCAAGACTCGGCTCGGAAGTCCAACGTCCTGACTTTC,CASSQDSARKSNVLTF
TRBJ2-7,.,.,TRBV30,TGTGCCTGGAGTGAAGGTTACGAGCAGTACTTC,CAWSEGYEQYF
TRBJ2-5,.,.,TRBV28,TGCGCCAGCAGTTTAGCCGTTGGGGGGAGAGAGAAGACCCAGTACTTC,CASSLAVGGREKTQYF
TRBJ2-3,.,.,TRBV9,TGTGCCAGCAGCGTAAGGGGGAACACAGATACGCAGTATTTT,CASSVRGNTDTQYF
TRBJ2-7,.,.,TRBV14,TGTGCCAGCAGCCAGGGAGATGTAGGCTGGGCGCGGGAAGACTACGAGCAGTACTTC,CASSQGDVGWAREDYEQYF
TRBJ2-2,once,.,TRBV7-3,TGTGCCAGCAGCTCGACCGGGACCGCGACCGGGGAGCTGTTTTTT,CASSSTGTATGELFF
TRBJ2-1,.,.,TRBV7-9,TGTGCCAGCAGCTCAGACTGGTCTCTGTTCTTC,CASSSDWSLFF
TRBJ2-7,few,.,TRBV20-1,TGCAGTGGGGCTAGAGCGTCAGACGAGCAGTACTTC,CSGARASDEQYF